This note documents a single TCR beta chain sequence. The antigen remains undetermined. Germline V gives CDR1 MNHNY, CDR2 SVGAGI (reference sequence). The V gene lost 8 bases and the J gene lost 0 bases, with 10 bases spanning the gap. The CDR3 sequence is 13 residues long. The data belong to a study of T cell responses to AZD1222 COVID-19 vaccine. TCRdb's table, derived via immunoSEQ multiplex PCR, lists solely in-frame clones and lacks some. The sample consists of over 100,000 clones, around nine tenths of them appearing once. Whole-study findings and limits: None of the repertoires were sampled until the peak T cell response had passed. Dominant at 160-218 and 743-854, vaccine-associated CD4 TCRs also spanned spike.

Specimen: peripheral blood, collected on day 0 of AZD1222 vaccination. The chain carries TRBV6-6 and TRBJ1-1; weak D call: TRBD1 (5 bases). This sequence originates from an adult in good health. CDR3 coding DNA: TGTGCCAGCGGGACGGGGATGAACACTGAAGCTTTCTTT. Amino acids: CASGTGMNTEAFF.